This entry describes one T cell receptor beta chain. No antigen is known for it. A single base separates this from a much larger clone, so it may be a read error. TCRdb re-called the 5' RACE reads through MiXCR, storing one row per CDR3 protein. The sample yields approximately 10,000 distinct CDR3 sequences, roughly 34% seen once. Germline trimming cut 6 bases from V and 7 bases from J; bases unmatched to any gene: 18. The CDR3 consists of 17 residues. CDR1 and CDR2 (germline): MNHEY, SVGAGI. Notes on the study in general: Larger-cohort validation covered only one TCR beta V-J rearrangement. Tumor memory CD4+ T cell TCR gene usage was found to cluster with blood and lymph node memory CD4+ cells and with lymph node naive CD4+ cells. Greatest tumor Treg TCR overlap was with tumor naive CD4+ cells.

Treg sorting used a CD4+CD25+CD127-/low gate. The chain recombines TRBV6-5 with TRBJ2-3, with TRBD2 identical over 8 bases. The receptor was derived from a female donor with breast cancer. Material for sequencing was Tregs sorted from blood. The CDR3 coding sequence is TGTGCCAGCAGACCTGAGCCCCGACGGGGGGGGGTAAATACGCAGTATTTT. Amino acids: CASRPEPRRGGVNTQYF.